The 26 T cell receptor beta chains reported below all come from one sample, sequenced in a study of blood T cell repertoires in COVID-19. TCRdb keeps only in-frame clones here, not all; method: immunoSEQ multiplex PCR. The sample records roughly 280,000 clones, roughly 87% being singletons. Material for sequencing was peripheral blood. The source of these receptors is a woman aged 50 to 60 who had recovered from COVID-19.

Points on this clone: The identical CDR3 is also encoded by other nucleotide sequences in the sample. CDR3 loop: CASGRGETQYF. The CDR3 nucleotides read TGTGCCAGCGGCAGGGGTGAGACCCAGTACTTC. This chain uses TRBV12-3 or TRBV12-4 with TRBJ2-5; D is perhaps TRBD1 (6 bases). V was pared by 8 bases and J by 5 bases, with 9 bases between. This CDR3 has 11 amino acids.

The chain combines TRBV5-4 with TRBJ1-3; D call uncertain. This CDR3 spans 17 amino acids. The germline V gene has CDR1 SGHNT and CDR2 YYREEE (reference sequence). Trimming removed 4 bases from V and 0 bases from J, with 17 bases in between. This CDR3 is CASSVDSTRVSGNTIYF. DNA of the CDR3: TGTGCCAGCAGCGTTGACTCTACCCGGGTCTCTGGAAACACCATATATTTT.

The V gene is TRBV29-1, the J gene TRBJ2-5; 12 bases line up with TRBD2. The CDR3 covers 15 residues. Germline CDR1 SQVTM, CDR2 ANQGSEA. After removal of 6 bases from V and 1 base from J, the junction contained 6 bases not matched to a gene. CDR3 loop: CSVETSGGRQETQYF. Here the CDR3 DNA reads TGCAGCGTGGAGACTAGCGGGGGCCGCCAAGAGACCCAGTACTTC.

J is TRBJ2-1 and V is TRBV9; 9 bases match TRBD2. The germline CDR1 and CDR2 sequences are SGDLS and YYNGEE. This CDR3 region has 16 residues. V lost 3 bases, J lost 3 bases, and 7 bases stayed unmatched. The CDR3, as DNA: TGTGCCAGCAGCGCAGACCTAGCGGGGATCTACAATGAGCAGTTCTTC. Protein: CASSADLAGIYNEQFF.

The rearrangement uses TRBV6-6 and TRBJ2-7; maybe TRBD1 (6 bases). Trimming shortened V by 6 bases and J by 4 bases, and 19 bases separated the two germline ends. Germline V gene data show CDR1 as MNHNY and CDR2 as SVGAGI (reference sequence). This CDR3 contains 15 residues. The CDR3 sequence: CASSRGHLGPYEQYF. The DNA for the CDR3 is TGTGCCAGCAGCCGGGGACACCTAGGACCATACGAGCAGTACTTC.

Here the CDR3 reads CASSRSEGPGELFF. The CDR3 region has the DNA TGTGCCAGCAGCAGATCCGAGGGTCCCGGGGAGCTGTTTTTT. The genes are TRBV7-3 and TRBJ2-2; D may be TRBD2 (5 bases). The germline V gene has CDR1 SGHTA and CDR2 FQGTGA. The ends were cut back, 5 bases at V and 6 bases at J, with 13 bases in the middle. This CDR3 has 14 residues. Drawing the rest from reference TRBV7-3 and TRBJ2-2, the complete variable domain is GAGVSQTPSNKVTEKGKYVELRCDPISGHTALYWYRQSLGQGPEFLIYFQGTGAADDSGLPNDRFFAVRPEGSVSTLKIQRTERGDSAVYLCASSRSEGPGELFFGEGSRLTVL.

CDR3 amino acids: CAWSGGLAGKETQYF. The CDR3 region has the DNA TGTGCCTGGAGTGGCGGACTAGCGGGGAAAGAGACCCAGTACTTC. The J gene is TRBJ2-5, the V gene TRBV30, with 12 bases matching TRBD2. The length of the CDR3 is 15 residues. Per germline, CDR1 GTSNPN and CDR2 SVGIG (reference sequence). J lost 3 bases, V lost 1 base, and 3 bases had no gene match.

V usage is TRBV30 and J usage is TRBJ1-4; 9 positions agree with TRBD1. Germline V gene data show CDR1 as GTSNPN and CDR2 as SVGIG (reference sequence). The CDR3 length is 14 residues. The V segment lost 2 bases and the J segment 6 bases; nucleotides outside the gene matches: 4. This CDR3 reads CAWSPGTGHEKLFF. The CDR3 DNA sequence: TGTGCCTGGAGTCCCGGGACAGGGCATGAAAAACTGTTTTTT.

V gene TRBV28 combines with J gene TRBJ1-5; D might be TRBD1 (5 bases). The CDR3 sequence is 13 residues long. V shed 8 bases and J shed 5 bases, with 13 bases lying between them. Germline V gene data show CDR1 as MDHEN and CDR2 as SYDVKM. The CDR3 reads CASQGGADQPQHF. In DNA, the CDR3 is TGTGCCAGCCAGGGTGGGGCGGATCAGCCCCAGCATTTT.

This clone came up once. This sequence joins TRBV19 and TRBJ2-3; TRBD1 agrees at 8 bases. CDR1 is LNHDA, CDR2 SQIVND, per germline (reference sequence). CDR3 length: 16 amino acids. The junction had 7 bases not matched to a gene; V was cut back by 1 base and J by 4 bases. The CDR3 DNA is TGTGCCAGTAGTATAGTCGGACAGGGAAATGCAGATACGCAGTATTTT. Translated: CASSIVGQGNADTQYF.

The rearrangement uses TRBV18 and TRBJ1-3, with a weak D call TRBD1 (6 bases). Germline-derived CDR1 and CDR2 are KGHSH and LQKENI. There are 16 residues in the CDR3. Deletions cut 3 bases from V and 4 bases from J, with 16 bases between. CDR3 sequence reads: CASSPPARGRGNTIYF. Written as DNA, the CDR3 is TGTGCCAGCTCACCGCCGGCCAGGGGAAGAGGAAACACCATATATTTT. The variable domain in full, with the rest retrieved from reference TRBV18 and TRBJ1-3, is NAGVMQNPRHLVRRRGQEARLRCSPMKGHSHVYWYRQLPEEGLKFMVYLQKENIIDESGMPKERFSAEFPKEGPSILRIQQVVRGDSAAYFCASSPPARGRGNTIYFGEGSWLTVV.

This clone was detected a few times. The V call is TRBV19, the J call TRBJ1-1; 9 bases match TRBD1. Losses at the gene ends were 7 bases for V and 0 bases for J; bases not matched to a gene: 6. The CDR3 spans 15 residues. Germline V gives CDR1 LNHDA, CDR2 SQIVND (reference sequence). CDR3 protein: CASTSRDRVNTEAFF. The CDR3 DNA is TGTGCCAGTACCTCGCGGGACAGGGTGAACACTGAAGCTTTCTTT.

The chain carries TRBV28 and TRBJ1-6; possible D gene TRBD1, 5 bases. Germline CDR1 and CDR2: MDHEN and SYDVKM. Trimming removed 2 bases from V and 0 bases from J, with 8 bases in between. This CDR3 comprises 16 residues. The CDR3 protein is CASSLPQGSYNSPLHF. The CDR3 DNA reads TGTGCCAGCAGTTTACCCCAGGGCTCCTATAATTCACCCCTCCACTTT.

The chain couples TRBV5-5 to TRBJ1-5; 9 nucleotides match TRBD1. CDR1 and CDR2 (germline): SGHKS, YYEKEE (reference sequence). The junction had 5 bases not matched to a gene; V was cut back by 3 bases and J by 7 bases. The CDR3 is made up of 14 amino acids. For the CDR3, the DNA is TGTGCCAGCAGCTGGGGACAGGGCAGGCAGCCCCAGCATTTT. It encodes CASSWGQGRQPQHF.

This chain's CDR3 is CASSPPGARTDTQYF. The CDR3, as DNA: TGTGCCAGCTCACCACCGGGGGCTCGGACAGATACGCAGTATTTT. This rearrangement joins TRBV18 to TRBJ2-3, with D perhaps matching TRBD1 (6 bases). CDR3 length: 15 amino acids. The ends were cut back, 0 bases at V and 3 bases at J, with 10 bases in the middle. The germline gives CDR1 KGHSH, CDR2 LQKENI.

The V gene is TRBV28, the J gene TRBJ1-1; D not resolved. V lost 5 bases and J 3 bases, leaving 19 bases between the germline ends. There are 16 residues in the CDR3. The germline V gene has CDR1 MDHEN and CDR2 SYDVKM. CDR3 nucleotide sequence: TGTGCCAGCAGTACATCGAGGCGGGTTCAACACACTGAAGCTTTCTTT. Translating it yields CASSTSRRVQHTEAFF.

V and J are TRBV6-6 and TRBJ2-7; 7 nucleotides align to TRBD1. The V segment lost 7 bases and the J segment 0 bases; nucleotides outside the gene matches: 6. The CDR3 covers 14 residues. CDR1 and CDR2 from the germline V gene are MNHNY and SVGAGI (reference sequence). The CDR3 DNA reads TGTGCCAGCAACGAACAGGGGATCTCCTACGAGCAGTACTTC. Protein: CASNEQGISYEQYF.

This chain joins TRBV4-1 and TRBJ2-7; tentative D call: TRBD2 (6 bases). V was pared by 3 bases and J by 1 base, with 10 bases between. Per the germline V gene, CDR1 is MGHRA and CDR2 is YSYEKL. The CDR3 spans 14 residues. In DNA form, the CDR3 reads TGCGCCAGCAGCCACCTAGCGAGATCCTACGAGCAGTACTTC. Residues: CASSHLARSYEQYF.

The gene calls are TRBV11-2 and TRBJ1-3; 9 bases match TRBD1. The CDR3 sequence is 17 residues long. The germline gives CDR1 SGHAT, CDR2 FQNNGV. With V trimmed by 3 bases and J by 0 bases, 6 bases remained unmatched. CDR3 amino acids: CASSFPGQGNSGNTIYF. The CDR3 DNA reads TGTGCCAGCAGCTTCCCGGGACAGGGAAACTCTGGAAACACCATATATTTT.

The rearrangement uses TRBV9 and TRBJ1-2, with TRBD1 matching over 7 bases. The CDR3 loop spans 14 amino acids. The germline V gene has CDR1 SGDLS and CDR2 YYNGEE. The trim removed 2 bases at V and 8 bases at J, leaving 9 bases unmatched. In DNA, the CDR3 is TGTGCCAGCAGCGTTGACAATACAGGGGAGGGCTACACCTTC. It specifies CASSVDNTGEGYTF.

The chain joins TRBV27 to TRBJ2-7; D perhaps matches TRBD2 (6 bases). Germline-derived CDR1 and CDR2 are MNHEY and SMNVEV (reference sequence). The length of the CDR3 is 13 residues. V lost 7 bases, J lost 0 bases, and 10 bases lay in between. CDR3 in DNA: TGTGCCAGCAACCAGGACTACTCCTACGAGCAGTACTTC. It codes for CASNQDYSYEQYF.

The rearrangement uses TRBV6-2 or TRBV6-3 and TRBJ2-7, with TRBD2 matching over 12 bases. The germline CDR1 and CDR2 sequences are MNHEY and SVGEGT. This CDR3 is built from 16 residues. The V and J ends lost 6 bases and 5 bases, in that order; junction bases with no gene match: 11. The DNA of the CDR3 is TGTGCCAGCAGCCGCCCTAGCGGGAGGGCCAGAGACGAGCAGTACTTC. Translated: CASSRPSGRARDEQYF.

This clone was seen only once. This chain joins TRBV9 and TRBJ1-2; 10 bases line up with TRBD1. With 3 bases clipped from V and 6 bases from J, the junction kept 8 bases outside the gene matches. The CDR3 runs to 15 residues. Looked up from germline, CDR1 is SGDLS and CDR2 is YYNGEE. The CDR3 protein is CASSDGDRGKNGYTF. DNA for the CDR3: TGTGCCAGCAGCGACGGGGACAGGGGAAAAAATGGCTACACCTTC.

Here the CDR3 DNA reads TGTGCCAGCAGCCGGGCGGGAGGGGCTACAGATACGCAGTATTTT. Its protein product is CASSRAGGATDTQYF. The chain has TRBV7-3 and TRBJ2-3; TRBD2 agrees at 9 bases. The CDR3 has 15 residues. The V and J ends lost 5 bases and 3 bases, in that order; junction bases with no gene match: 6. Germline values: CDR1 SGHTA, CDR2 FQGTGA.

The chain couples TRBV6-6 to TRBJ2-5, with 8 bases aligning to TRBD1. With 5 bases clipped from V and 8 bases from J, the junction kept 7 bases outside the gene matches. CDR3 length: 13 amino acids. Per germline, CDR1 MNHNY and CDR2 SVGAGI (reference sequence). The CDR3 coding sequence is TGTGCCAGCAGTGGGACAGGAGAAGTCACCCAGTACTTC. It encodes CASSGTGEVTQYF.

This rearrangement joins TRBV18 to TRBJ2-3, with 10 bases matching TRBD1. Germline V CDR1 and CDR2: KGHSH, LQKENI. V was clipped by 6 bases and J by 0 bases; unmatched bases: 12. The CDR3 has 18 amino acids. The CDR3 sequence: CASSPVETGGYSTDTQYF. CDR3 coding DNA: TGTGCCAGCTCCCCCGTAGAGACAGGGGGCTATAGCACAGATACGCAGTATTTT.